The T cell receptor (beta chain) under discussion was sequenced for a study of shared clonotypes between healthy human individuals. Findings of the study overall: Approximately 5.3% was the fraction of naive CD4 clonotypes found shared across several donors.

A word on this clone: Its antigen remains unknown.

Germline loops: CDR1 MDHEN, CDR2 SYDVKM. CDR3 length: 14 residues. V lost 5 bases to trimming and J lost 1 base, with 9 bases between them. Naive CD8 cells lacked CD45RO, underwent positive selection for CCR7 and left out terminally differentiated effector memory CD45RA+ cells. Healthy and HIV-negative, the adult donors had no recent acute infections or vaccinations. Sequencing used immunoSEQ multiplex PCR; TCRdb keeps in-frame clones, though not all of them. The profile shows approximately 600,000 clones, 95% of them singletons. This receptor was taken from a woman aged 30 to 39 in good health. The sample taken for sequencing was naive CD8+ T cells sorted from blood. The chain links TRBV28 to TRBJ1-5; the D gene is possibly TRBD1 (5 bases). CDR3 loop: CASSPRVSNQPQHF. For the CDR3, the DNA is TGTGCCAGCAGTCCCAGGGTGAGCAATCAGCCCCAGCATTTT.